What follows describes a single T cell receptor beta chain. A CD45RO-CCR7+CD27+CD95- profile was what naive CD8+ T cells displayed. These data belong to a study of CXCR3-negative and CXCR3-positive naive CD8 T cells. Per the germline V gene, CDR1 is MNHEY and CDR2 is SMNVEV (reference sequence). The CDR3 covers 15 residues. Through 5' RACE with UMI labels, the TRB cDNA libraries were prepared. TCRdb reprocessed the 5' RACE reads and keeps a single row for each CDR3 protein, giving no DNA. The data show 7,500 to 9,000 distinct CDR3 sequences, and the top ten clones hold less than 2%. This TCR came from a human donor in good health. Some clones in this sample may be carry-over from other donors' samples. This chain connects TRBV27 to TRBJ1-1; checking the TCRdb D call of TRBD1 is not possible without DNA. The sample was naive CXCR3- CD8+ T cells from blood. The subset denotes: CD45RO-CCR7+CD27+CD95- naive CD8+ T cells lacking CXCR3 (TNR3-). CDR3 sequence reads: CASSFLFRGDTEAFF.